This T cell receptor beta chain is drawn from a study of T cell responses to AZD1222 COVID-19 vaccine (dated by TCRdb to 2020 to 2022). Looking at the study overall: Because spike-specific TCR depth and breadth did not differ between the two schedules, AZD1222 recipients who got a second dose at roughly 4 weeks were pooled with those who got a second dose at roughly 12 weeks. TCR sequencing was performed for roughly 240 trial participants, of whom about 200 were given two doses of AZD1222 and around 25 were given two doses of MenACWY control vaccine. Trial participants were enrolled into age subgroups of 18-55, 56-69 and 70-plus years, which contained around 150, 29 and 61 TCR-sequenced participants, respectively.

The time point label on this specimen signifies: baseline before first vaccination. Samples from vaccinated people were obtained from the UK trials COV001 and COV002, which included a single-blind randomized controlled phase 2/3 trial of AZD1222 (ChAdOx1 nCoV-19) in healthy adults. Trial participant PBMC samples were collected at day 0 and day 28 after the second dose for TCRbeta chain sequencing. The CDR3 regions of human TCRbeta chains were subjected to immunosequencing. Per the authors' processing: Repertoire TCRs were checked for matches against a reference library of SARS-CoV-2-specific TCRs that had been generated using the MIRA antigen-specificity platform. Breadth meant the fraction of unique TCRs that were SARS-CoV-2-associated, whereas depth meant the fraction of total T cells that were SARS-CoV-2-associated. Using the MIRA data, each spike-specific TCR was mapped to the spike region that the TCR reacts to and placed in a CD4 or CD8 class. Log10-transformed breadth and depth values were compared by one-way ANOVA with Sidak's multiple comparisons tests. Held by TCRdb, this immuneACCESS table contains in-frame sequences only and omits some clones. Under half of the omission traces to an unresolved V gene where checked; the cause of the rest is unknown. V and J calls and clone size are given by that table; D and trimming were obtained from the DNA. In all, the sample holds 150,000 to 200,000 clones, and around 95% of those were seen once. The ten most abundant clones make up approximately 0.64% of the sample.

Overall study outcomes, separate from this receptor: In the small 56-69-year group, the increase in depth fell short of significance, most likely because of low power. The vaccine-associated CD4 TCRs covered the entire spike protein, and the dominant responses fell in regions 160-218 and 743-854. Most participants were white British and females outnumbered males, and the authors suggested that clonal diversity may have been underestimated. Nearly half of unique spike-specific TCRs reportedly recognized epitopes outside regions mutated in the B.1.351 and B.1.1.7 variants. Because no samples from the day 14 peak response were available, repertoires could be characterized only after the peak T cell response. A significant rise in spike-specific TCR breadth and depth was observed after two AZD1222 doses relative to day 0 and relative to MenACWY recipients. Conclusions about previously exposed vaccinees are limited, since just 5 to 7 AZD1222 recipients were seropositive for SARS-CoV-2 at baseline.

On this clone: Its antigen has not been determined. Qualities for individual bases were not recorded, and no much larger clone is one base off.

Reading the germline V gene gives CDR1 ENHRY and CDR2 SYGVKD. The germline V end is reduced by 4 bases and the J end by 3 bases; junction bases left unmatched: 6. Counted from cysteine to phenylalanine, this CDR3 has 16 amino acids. Here the CDR3 DNA is all that survives: 48 bases in frame from base 1. Recombination joined TRBV10-3 with TRBJ2-3; 11 bases in the junction line up with TRBD2. The source is an adult in good health. This material consisted of peripheral blood, taken on day 0 of AZD1222 vaccination. The CDR3 corresponds to CAISGTGTSGTDTQYF. Read as DNA, the sequence is TGTGCCATCAGTGGAACCGGGACTAGCGGAACAGATACGCAGTATTTT.